The 21 T cell receptor beta chains listed next were all sequenced from one sample in a study of T cells after yellow fever vaccination. TCRdb re-called the 5' RACE reads through MiXCR, storing one row per CDR3 protein. The sample contains under 300,000 distinct CDR3 sequences, 6.7% of which appear only once. Sequences were derived from CD4+ T cells sorted from PBMCs, sampled on the day of the yellow fever booster vaccination. The receptor set was obtained from a man aged 25 to 40 who received the YFV17D yellow fever vaccine.

This clonotype was seen a few times. The V call is TRBV10-1, the J call TRBJ2-2; D ambiguous. Looked up from germline, CDR1 is WNHNN and CDR2 is SYGVQD (reference sequence). Trimming shortened V by 2 bases and J by 7 bases, and 8 bases separated the two germline ends. The CDR3 extends over 13 amino acids. CDR3 residues: CASSEPEVGELFF. The CDR3 DNA reads as TGCGCCAGCAGTGAGCCAGAGGTCGGGGAGCTGTTTTTT.

About this clonotype itself: A much larger clone lies one base from this, so it may be a read error. The chain carries TRBV19 and TRBJ2-7, with 10 bases aligning to TRBD2. This CDR3 spans 14 amino acids. Germline CDR1 LNHDA, CDR2 SQIVND (reference sequence). The CDR3 region is CASSATGPSGSYFF. The CDR3 region has the DNA TGTGCCAGTAGTGCAACCGGGCCTAGCGGGAGCTATTTCTTC.

The chain combines TRBV6-1 with TRBJ2-1, with D tentatively TRBD2 (6 bases). V lost 8 bases and J lost 2, with 10 bases in between. CDR3 length: 13 amino acids. CDR1 is MNHNS and CDR2 is SASEGT in the germline V gene. The CDR3 region is CASGGATYNEQFF. DNA of the CDR3: TGTGCCAGCGGAGGGGCGACCTACAATGAGCAGTTCTTC.

This clonotype has only a few counts. The genes are TRBV27 and TRBJ2-7, with D possibly TRBD1 on 5 matching bases. CDR3 length: 19 amino acids. The V gene lost 3 bases and the J gene lost 4 bases, with 28 bases spanning the gap. The germline V gene has CDR1 MNHEY and CDR2 SMNVEV (reference sequence). CDR3 in amino acids: CASSFLKSQGTYPLYEQYF. The CDR3 DNA reads TGTGCCAGCAGTTTCCTCAAGTCCCAGGGCACGTACCCTCTGTACGAGCAGTACTTC.

The chain has TRBV19 and TRBJ2-7; 7 nucleotides match TRBD1. From germline, CDR1 is LNHDA and CDR2 SQIVND (reference sequence). CDR3 length: 13 amino acids. Trimming at V came to 4 bases and at J to 3 bases, leaving 3 bases not matched to a gene. The DNA for the CDR3 is TGTGCCAGTAGTAAAAGACAGGGCTACGAGCAGTACTTC. This encodes CASSKRQGYEQYF.

This clonotype showed up many times. V usage is TRBV10-3 and J usage is TRBJ2-1; D uncertain. The CDR3 runs 14 residues. Trimming left V 6 bases short and J 5 bases short, with 14 bases between. The germline CDR1 and CDR2 sequences are ENHRY and SYGVKD. CDR3 nucleotides: TGTGCCATCAGCCGCCTGGGTATGGACAATGAGCAGTTCTTC. Protein sequence: CAISRLGMDNEQFF.

This chain uses TRBV15 with TRBJ1-4, with D uncertain. V shed 0 bases and J shed 0 bases, with 5 bases lying between them. CDR3 length: 15 amino acids. In germline, CDR1 is LNHNV, CDR2 YYDKDF (reference sequence). CDR3 nucleotide sequence: TGTGCCACCAGCAGAGACGCTACAACTAATGAAAAACTGTTTTTT. Its protein product is CATSRDATTNEKLFF.

This clonotype was recorded a few times. The genes are TRBV7-2 and TRBJ2-7; 12 positions agree with TRBD2. The CDR3 loop spans 15 amino acids. The germline CDR1 and CDR2 sequences are SGHTA and FQGNSA. The junction had 7 bases not matched to a gene; V was cut back by 4 bases and J by 6 bases. The CDR3 region has the DNA TGTGCCAGCAGCTCAGGACTAGCGGGAATCGTCGAGCAGTACTTC. It specifies CASSSGLAGIVEQYF.

The gene calls are TRBV12-3 or TRBV12-4 and TRBJ2-5; D is perhaps TRBD2 (5 bases). This CDR3 is 14 amino acids long. Trimming removed 9 bases from V and 2 bases from J, with 16 bases in between. The CDR3: CASRTGSGQETQYF. DNA for the CDR3: TGTGCCAGTCGGACGGGATCAGGACAAGAGACCCAGTACTTC.

There are a few counts of this clonotype. The chain carries TRBV20-1 and TRBJ2-7; D perhaps matches TRBD1 (6 bases). Germline CDR1 reads DFQATT; CDR2 reads SNEGSKA (reference sequence). The CDR3 contains 15 residues. V was cut by 6 bases and J by 6 bases, with 24 bases left in between. The CDR3 nucleotides read TGCAGTGCCAAACGTAACAGGGTGGGGTTAAGCGAGCAGTACTTC. Its translation: CSAKRNRVGLSEQYF.

This clonotype was seen a few times. V is TRBV24-1 and J is TRBJ2-2; perhaps TRBD2 as D (5 bases). Germline V CDR1 and CDR2: KGHDR, SFDVKD. V was cut by 9 bases and J by 6 bases, with 25 bases left in between. This CDR3 region has 17 residues. The CDR3 spells CATSLTTYTLGAGELFF. CDR3 nucleotides: TGTGCCACCTCCCTGACAACTTATACTCTCGGGGCCGGGGAGCTGTTTTTT.

The CDR3 region is CASSYGVGAYNEQFF. The CDR3 nucleotides read TGTGCCAGCAGTTACGGGGTTGGGGCCTACAATGAGCAGTTCTTC. The chain carries TRBV6-5 and TRBJ2-1; D is unresolved. Germline lookup yields CDR1 MNHEY and CDR2 SVGAGI. There are 15 residues in the CDR3. The germline V and J ends were trimmed by 2 bases and 2 bases, with 10 bases remaining between them.

In its sample, this clonotype was seen a few times. The chain employs TRBV7-9 and TRBJ2-1; no clear D. Per germline, CDR1 SEHNR and CDR2 FQNEAQ (reference sequence). Trimming removed 5 bases at V and 9 bases at J, with 14 bases between. The CDR3 contains 13 residues. This chain's CDR3 is CASSPRSWSEQFF. The CDR3 region has the DNA TGTGCCAGCAGCCCAAGGAGCTGGAGTGAGCAGTTCTTC. Filled out from reference TRBV7-9 and TRBJ2-1, the complete variable domain reads DTGVSQNPRHKITKRGQNVTFRCDPISEHNRLYWYRQTLGQGPEFLTYFQNEAQLEKSRLLSDRFSAERPKGSFSTLEIQRTEQGDSAMYLCASSPRSWSEQFFGPGTRLTVL.

This clonotype has a count of ten or more. This chain uses TRBV7-2 with TRBJ2-1; TRBD1 might be the D (5 bases). The V and J ends lost 3 bases and 5 bases respectively, with 17 bases between them. CDR3 size: 16 residues. CDR1 is SGHTA, CDR2 FQGNSA, per germline. The CDR3 loop reads CASSFPRPQGNNEQFF. CDR3 bases: TGTGCCAGCAGCTTCCCCCGGCCTCAGGGAAACAATGAGCAGTTCTTC.

This clonotype was found a few times. This chain links TRBV12-3 or TRBV12-4 with TRBJ2-2; 10 positions match TRBD2. This CDR3 has 15 amino acids. Trimming removed 2 bases from V and 7 bases from J; junction bases left unmatched: 4. The CDR3 spells CASSLLAGVGGELFF. The CDR3 nucleotides are TGTGCCAGCAGTTTACTAGCGGGAGTGGGCGGGGAGCTGTTTTTT.

This clonotype has just a few counts. This sequence joins TRBV7-9 and TRBJ2-7; 8 bases align to TRBD2. The CDR3 totals 15 residues. V lost 5 bases to trimming and J lost 0 bases; unmatched junction nucleotides: 6. Germline CDR1 SEHNR, CDR2 FQNEAQ (reference sequence). The CDR3 DNA is TGTGCCAGCAGCCGCCGGGGGGGGAGCTCCTACGAGCAGTACTTC. This sequence encodes CASSRRGGSSYEQYF.

The genes are TRBV7-9 and TRBJ2-5, with unresolved D. Germline V lookup: CDR1 SEHNR, CDR2 FQNEAQ (reference sequence). Trimming cost V 1 base and J 4 bases, with 7 bases left between them. This CDR3 contains 13 residues. This CDR3 is CASSLDPVETQYF. The CDR3 DNA reads TGTGCCAGCAGCTTAGACCCGGTAGAGACCCAGTACTTC. The full variable domain, with the rest looked up from reference TRBV7-9 and TRBJ2-5, is DTGVSQNPRHKITKRGQNVTFRCDPISEHNRLYWYRQTLGQGPEFLTYFQNEAQLEKSRLLSDRFSAERPKGSFSTLEIQRTEQGDSAMYLCASSLDPVETQYFGPGTRLLVL.

The CDR3 loop is CASTTTGGTEAFF. In DNA, the CDR3 is TGCGCCAGCACTACGACAGGGGGCACTGAAGCTTTCTTT. The chain uses TRBV10-2 and TRBJ1-1, with TRBD1 matching 9 bases. J lost 4 bases, V lost 7 bases, and 4 bases had no gene match. The CDR3 loop spans 13 amino acids. Germline V gene sequence: CDR1 WSHSY, CDR2 SAAADI.

The rearrangement uses TRBV6-1 and TRBJ2-6; TRBD1 or TRBD2 may be the D gene (6 bases each). Germline V gives CDR1 MNHNS, CDR2 SASEGT. V gave up 6 bases and J gave up 0 bases, with 18 bases separating them. The CDR3 sequence is 18 residues long. The CDR3 spells CASRRGHTGASGANVLTF. CDR3 nucleotides: TGTGCCAGCAGGCGGGGACATACGGGAGCCTCTGGGGCCAACGTCCTGACTTTC.

As concerns this clonotype: This may arise from a read error, as a much more abundant clone is one base away. Because it lacks the conserved phenylalanine or tryptophan at the end, this CDR3 is likely a read error. The chain links TRBV7-2 to TRBJ2-2, with TRBD1 as a possible D gene (5 bases). Looked up from germline, CDR1 is SGHTA and CDR2 is FQGNSA. This CDR3 has 15 amino acids. Deletions cut 5 bases from V and 5 bases from J, with 15 bases between. The CDR3 sequence: CASSQTKGMTGELFC. In DNA, the CDR3 is TGTGCCAGCAGCCAAACTAAGGGGATGACCGGGGAGCTGTTTTGT.

This clonotype has at least ten counts. The chain carries TRBV24-1 and TRBJ2-1; D is possibly TRBD1 (5 bases). CDR3 length: 15 residues. Germline V CDR1 and CDR2: KGHDR, SFDVKD. Deletions cut 2 bases from V and 2 bases from J, with 9 bases between. CDR3 protein: CATSDSAGTYNEQFF. For the CDR3, the DNA is TGTGCCACCAGTGATTCGGCAGGGACCTACAATGAGCAGTTCTTC.